The sequence of this T cell receptor beta chain was determined in a study of blood T cell repertoires in COVID-19. The wider study: Acute and convalescent COVID-19 specimens originated in the United States, Italy and Spain. T cells, B-cell-depleted T cells, or PBMCs provided the cDNA or gDNA that served as material.

The CDR3 extends over 12 amino acids. With 6 bases removed from V and 4 bases from J, the gap between germline ends came to 7 bases. CDR1 MNHEY and CDR2 SMNVEV come from the germline V gene (reference sequence). Per the study methods: Amplifying reference gene primers gave estimates of nucleated cell counts. Assay used: immunoSEQ multiplex PCR; TCRdb lists only in-frame clones, some missing. V and J calls plus clone size are reproduced from that table; the DNA served to infer D and trimming. The repertoire consists of 40,000 to 55,000 clones, with about 83% occurring once and the leading ten covering around 17%.

This chain links TRBV27 with TRBJ1-3; D unresolved. The receptor comes from a man aged 40-55 years with acute or convalescent COVID-19. The specimen sequenced was peripheral blood. CDR3 sequence: CASRSPGNTIYF. The CDR3 nucleotides read TGTGCCAGCAGATCCCCAGGAAACACCATATATTTT.